Sequencing of this TCR beta chain was carried out in a study of Graves' ophthalmopathy and Graves' hyperthyroidism. The hyperthyroidism patients, aged 18 to 65, had been newly diagnosed, with under 2 months' duration. The authors used Ficoll-Paque density gradient centrifugation to separate PBMCs. The input was around 9 ml of fresh peripheral blood. Study outcomes and limitations: The model's prediction of ophthalmopathy progression had approximately 67% sensitivity and around 78% specificity.

There are many counts of this clonotype. Its antigen is unidentified. For repertoire sequencing, the TCR beta CDR3 regions were amplified from RNA transcripts. HTBI primers were employed in first-round RT-PCR, then a second-round multiplex PCR followed. TCRdb analysed the multiplex PCR reads with MiXCR anew, one entry per CDR3 protein. The sample shows under 800,000 distinct CDR3 sequences, approximately 22% of them seen only once. The TCR comes from a woman between 18 and 29 years old with stable Graves' hyperthyroidism. Some clones in this sample may be carry-over from other donors' samples. Sequenced: peripheral blood.

CDR3 sequence reads: CASSLRGLGTEAFF. The CDR3 region has the DNA TGTGCCAGCAGTTTAAGGGGGCTCGGGACTGAAGCTTTCTTT. The V and J genes are TRBV28 and TRBJ1-1; 7 bases line up with TRBD1. CDR3 length equals 14 residues. J lost 5 bases, V lost 2 bases, and 5 bases had no gene match. Germline V gene sequence: CDR1 MDHEN, CDR2 SYDVKM.